This entry lists 9 T cell receptor beta chains sequenced from one sample in a study of blood T cell repertoires in COVID-19. The method was immunoSEQ multiplex PCR; TCRdb's version includes in-frame clones alone and lacks a portion of them. The table includes fewer than 95,000 clones, roughly 70% detected once. The sequenced sample consisted of peripheral blood. Receptors originate from a woman older than 75 with acute or convalescent COVID-19.

This clone was counted only a few times. The chain is built from TRBV7-6 and TRBJ1-2, with 7 positions matching TRBD1. CDR1 and CDR2 (germline): SGHVS, FNYEAQ. V shed 5 bases and J 4 bases; nucleotides not matched to a gene: 7. The CDR3 extends over 14 amino acids. The DNA for the CDR3 is TGTGCCAGCAGCCCGAGGGACAGCCCCTATGGCTACACCTTC. It encodes CASSPRDSPYGYTF.

This chain connects TRBV6-2 or TRBV6-3 to TRBJ1-2; D is undetermined. With 2 bases removed from V and 4 bases from J, the gap between germline ends came to 5 bases. The CDR3 has 12 amino acids. Germline loops: CDR1 MNHEY, CDR2 SVGEGT. The CDR3 loop reads CASSYDFYGYTF. The CDR3, as DNA: TGTGCCAGCAGTTACGACTTCTATGGCTACACCTTC.

The chain couples TRBV5-6 to TRBJ1-5; D is unresolved. Germline CDR1 SGHDT, CDR2 YYEEEE. Trimming stripped 5 bases from V and 0 bases from J, with 9 bases between. The CDR3 is 14 residues long. As DNA, the CDR3 is TGTGCCAGCAGGAGGTTTTATAGCAATCAGCCCCAGCATTTT. Protein: CASRRFYSNQPQHF.

The rearrangement links TRBV4-1 to TRBJ2-1; 8 positions match TRBD2. The germline V gene has CDR1 MGHRA and CDR2 YSYEKL. The V and J ends lost 4 bases and 9 bases, in that order; junction bases with no gene match: 11. CDR3 size: 15 residues. The CDR3 DNA sequence: TGCGCCAGCAGCCCCGAAATAGCGGGATCCCCTGAGCAGTTCTTC. It is translated as CASSPEIAGSPEQFF.

The chain employs TRBV11-2 and TRBJ1-1, with no clear D. CDR3 length equals 13 residues. The ends were cut back, 0 bases at V and 10 bases at J, with 12 bases in the middle. Germline V gene data show CDR1 as SGHAT and CDR2 as FQNNGV. In nucleotides, the CDR3 is TGTGCCAGCAGCTTAGATTTTAATGCGGGAGCTTTCTTT. This codes for CASSLDFNAGAFF.

This clone was counted between two and nine times. The rearrangement joins TRBV2 to TRBJ1-1; D is undetermined. With 2 bases removed from V and 7 bases from J, the gap between germline ends came to 2 bases. Looked up from germline, CDR1 is SNHLY and CDR2 is FYNNEI. The CDR3 totals 10 residues. CDR3 loop: CASSELEAFF. Written as DNA, the CDR3 is TGTGCCAGCAGTGAACTTGAAGCTTTCTTT.

This clone was found many times. The chain links TRBV4-1 to TRBJ1-6; TRBD1 matches at 7 bases. The V and J ends lost 0 bases and 9 bases, in that order; junction bases with no gene match: 2. In germline, CDR1 is MGHRA, CDR2 YSYEKL. The CDR3 totals 14 residues. The CDR3 region is CASSQDRTGSPLHF. The CDR3 bases are TGCGCCAGCAGCCAAGACCGGACAGGTTCACCCCTCCACTTT.

This sequence joins TRBV10-1 and TRBJ1-5; 8 positions agree with TRBD1. Germline V gene sequence: CDR1 WNHNN, CDR2 SYGVQD (reference sequence). The CDR3 consists of 16 residues. With 6 bases clipped from V and 2 bases from J, the junction kept 9 bases outside the gene matches. The CDR3 loop reads CASRFRGLRCNQPQHF. In nucleotides, the CDR3 is TGCGCCAGCAGATTCAGGGGGCTGAGGTGCAATCAGCCCCAGCATTTT.

The chain recombines TRBV10-3 with TRBJ1-5; the match to TRBD1 covers 9 bases. CDR1 and CDR2 (germline): ENHRY, SYGVKD. The CDR3 covers 15 residues. Trimming removed 6 bases from V and 6 bases from J; junction bases left unmatched: 9. The CDR3 reads CAISHGQGMGQPQHF. The CDR3 nucleotides are TGTGCCATCAGCCATGGACAGGGGATGGGTCAGCCCCAGCATTTT.